The entry below gives a single T cell receptor (beta chain) sequence along with its context. Its cognate antigen is unknown. The data were taken from a study of human T cells and chemical hapten exposure. Across the whole study: Sensitization was performed using 2% DPC on a roughly 2 cm by roughly 2 cm upper inner arm skin site. It was small differences in pooled library volume that mainly caused per-sample TCR yields to vary.

The time point: patch test 1, 2 weeks after DPC sensitization. Treatment meaning: therapeutic diphenylcyclopropenone sensitization with weekly scalp DPC. Individual cDNA molecules had unique molecular identifiers attached to them by the library. One entry per CDR3 protein results from TCRdb running MiXCR on the RACE reads. The sample includes tens of thousands of distinct CDR3 sequences, 10% to 13% of them seen just once. Regarding the study as a whole: Compared to controls, expanded TCRs made significantly more large clusters of similar CDR3s.

The clonotype originates from a man in his forties with alopecia areata. Some clones in this sample may be carry-over from other donors' samples. Material: whole blood, obtained in connection with sensitization to the hapten diphenylcyclopropenone (DPC).

CDR3 DNA sequence: TGCGCCAGCAGCCAAGTCCTCACAGATACGCAGTATTTT. Protein: CASSQVLTDTQYF. The chain carries TRBV4-1 and TRBJ2-3; D uncertain. Germline values: CDR1 MGHRA, CDR2 YSYEKL. Trimming cost V 1 base and J 2 bases, with 4 bases left between them. The CDR3 length is 13 residues.